One T cell receptor (beta chain) is described in this entry. Antigen unknown. Looked up from germline, CDR1 is MDHEN and CDR2 is SYDVKM. CDR3 length: 16 residues. The data were obtained in a study of T cell repertoires in cytomegalovirus infection. Findings of the study overall: Dominating the ex vivo response were HLA-C-restricted CMV-specific TCR beta clonotypes.

TCRdb processed the reads anew with MiXCR; each CDR3 protein has one entry. Of about 490,000 distinct CDR3 sequences listed, about 17% are singletons. The genes are TRBV28 and TRBJ2-1; 7 bases are a match to TRBD2. TRBJ2-7 explains the end of the DNA better; the J call may be wrong. Material: CD8+ T cells from PBMCs. The receptor comes from a human donor in good health (CMV status not recorded). Some clones in this sample may be carry-over from other donors' samples. CDR3 nucleotide sequence: TGTGCCAGCAGGGTACAAGCGGGGCGCTCCTACAATGAGCAGTACTTC. It codes for CASRVQAGRSYNEQYF.